Following are 19 T cell receptor beta chains from one sample sequenced in a study of T cell clonality in common variable immunodeficiency. Clones were read by immunoSEQ multiplex PCR, and TCRdb kept only the in-frame ones, dropping some. This sample comprises fewer than 60,000 clones, none seen once only. Sequenced: peripheral blood mononuclear cells. These receptor sequences come from a person between 18 and 69 years old in good health.

Comment on this clone: The read comes to an end 3 residues before the CDR3 does, leaving the germline J gene to fill in the end. V and J are TRBV7-8 and TRBJ2-1; TRBD1 agrees at 12 bases. The CDR3 consists of 15 residues. The V segment lost 5 bases and the J segment 7 bases; nucleotides outside the gene matches: 6. The germline CDR1 and CDR2 sequences are SGHVS and FQNEAQ. Incomplete CDR3 DNA: TGTGCCAGCAGCGCGGGACAGGGGGCATGGAATGAG. Translating it yields CASSAGQGAWNE. The CDR3 reads in full as CASSAGQGAWNEQFF.

This clone was seen ten or more times. From the germline J gene comes the end of the CDR3, since the read stops 3 residues before it. The chain combines TRBV19 with TRBJ2-4, with 7 bases matching TRBD1. Per germline, CDR1 LNHDA and CDR2 SQIVND (reference sequence). The CDR3 runs to 14 residues. The V segment lost 4 bases and the J segment 5 bases; nucleotides outside the gene matches: 5. The CDR3 bases that were read are TGTGCCAGTAGTAAAGGGGGCTGGGAAAACATT. Translating it yields CASSKGGWENI. The entire CDR3 protein is CASSKGGWENIQYF.

About this clone: The read falls 3 residues short of the CDR3 end, and the missing part is taken from the germline J gene. V is TRBV2 and J is TRBJ1-5; D perhaps matches TRBD1 (6 bases). Germline CDR1 reads SNHLY; CDR2 reads FYNNEI. Trimming cost V 4 bases and J 7 bases, with 11 bases left between them. This CDR3 spans 13 amino acids. The CDR3 sequence: CASSAGVGQPQHF. The sequenced CDR3 bases are TGTGCCAGCAGTGCAGGGGTGGGGCAGCCC.

This clone appeared many times. The read comes to an end 3 residues before the CDR3 does, leaving the germline J gene to fill in the end. The genes are TRBV9 and TRBJ2-3; D is uncertain. Germline CDR1 SGDLS, CDR2 YYNGEE. Trimming pared 0 bases from V and 7 bases from J, leaving 9 bases between. This CDR3 has 13 residues. The CDR3 here is CASSVDTLYTQYF. The sequenced CDR3 bases are TGTGCCAGCAGCGTAGATACTTTGTATACG.

This clone showed up many times. The read ends 3 residues before the CDR3 terminus; that terminus is restored from the germline J gene. The chain links TRBV7-6 to TRBJ1-1; 9 bases line up with TRBD1. The CDR3 covers 18 residues. Per germline, CDR1 SGHVS and CDR2 FNYEAQ. J lost 1 base, V lost 1 base, and 10 bases had no gene match. CDR3 DNA, as far as it was read: TGTGCCAGCAGCTTAGGGACAGGGGAGATAACGGGGAACACTGAA. It codes for CASSLGTGEITGNTE. The full CDR3 reads CASSLGTGEITGNTEAFF.

This clone was picked up many times. The read ends 3 residues shy of where the CDR3 ends; the end is completed using the germline J gene. The V call is TRBV5-1, the J call TRBJ2-2; the D gene is possibly TRBD1 (6 bases). Germline-derived CDR1 and CDR2 are SGHRS and YFSETQ. Trimming shortened V by 5 bases and J by 1 base, and 9 bases separated the two germline ends. CDR3 length: 14 amino acids. CDR3 amino acids: CASSSGQNTGELFF. CDR3 DNA (partial): TGCGCCAGCAGTTCGGGACAGAACACCGGGGAG.

On this clone: The CDR3 end falls 3 residues outside the read, so it is completed with the germline J gene. The V gene is TRBV5-1, the J gene TRBJ2-5; maybe TRBD1 (6 bases). CDR1 SGHRS and CDR2 YFSETQ come from the germline V gene. The CDR3 is 15 amino acids. This chain's CDR3 is CASSSGVPRTDTQYF. Incomplete CDR3 DNA: TGCGCCAGCAGCTCGGGCGTACCAAGGACAGATACC.

This clone was seen repeatedly, ten times or more. The read is 3 residues too short to cover the CDR3 end, so that end is filled in from the germline J gene. This chain links TRBV12-3 or TRBV12-4 with TRBJ2-2; TRBD1 matches 10 bases. The CDR3 length is 15 residues. Germline trimming cut 6 bases from V and 5 bases from J; bases unmatched to any gene: 6. Partial CDR3 DNA: TGTGCCAGCAGGGTCGACAGGGGGCTGACCGGGGAG. Translating it yields CASRVDRGLTGE. The entire CDR3 protein is CASRVDRGLTGELFF.

This clone was recorded at least ten times. Read data end 3 residues before the CDR3 end; the end is taken from the germline J gene. The gene calls are TRBV18 and TRBJ2-5; TRBD1 agrees at 8 bases. The CDR3 is 16 amino acids. The V segment lost 3 bases and the J segment 1 base; nucleotides outside the gene matches: 7. In germline, CDR1 is KGHSH, CDR2 LQKENI. Partial CDR3 DNA: TGTGCCAGCTCACCTTCCGGGACAGGCCTCCAAGAGACC. Protein: CASSPSGTGLQET. In full, the CDR3 is CASSPSGTGLQETQYF.

Of note for this clone: The read finishes 3 residues shy of the CDR3 end, and the germline J gene is used to complete it. V gene TRBV20-1 combines with J gene TRBJ1-3; the D is unclear. Germline V gene sequence: CDR1 DFQATT, CDR2 SNEGSKA (reference sequence). With 0 bases removed from V and 0 bases from J, the gap between germline ends came to 12 bases. CDR3 length: 16 residues. Partial CDR3 DNA: TGCAGTGCTAGAGATCTCTACAGACCCTCTGGAAACACC. It is translated as CSARDLYRPSGNT. The whole CDR3 sequence reads CSARDLYRPSGNTIYF.

At least ten counts were recorded for this clone. The missing CDR3 end, 3 residues past where the read stops, is filled in from the germline J gene. The chain combines TRBV19 with TRBJ2-7, with TRBD2 identical over 8 bases. V was pared by 3 bases and J by 4 bases, with 8 bases of the junction left unmatched. This CDR3 comprises 15 residues. Germline CDR1 reads LNHDA; CDR2 reads SQIVND (reference sequence). The DNA read from the CDR3 is TGTGCCAGTAGTATTGATCCAGCGGGAGAATACGAG. It codes for CASSIDPAGEYE. The whole CDR3 protein is CASSIDPAGEYEQYF.

This clone was seen many times. From the germline J gene comes the end of the CDR3, since the read stops 3 residues before it. The V call is TRBV9, the J call TRBJ2-3; D may correspond to TRBD1 or TRBD2 (6 bases each). Germline V gene lookup returns CDR1 SGDLS and CDR2 YYNGEE. The CDR3 consists of 15 residues. Trimming pared 4 bases from V and 5 bases from J, leaving 17 bases between. The sequenced CDR3 bases are TGTGCCAGCAGCTTCCGAGTAGGAGGGGGAGATACG. It is translated as CASSFRVGGGDT. The full CDR3 reads CASSFRVGGGDTQYF. The full variable domain, rest sourced from reference TRBV9 and TRBJ2-3, is DSGVTQTPKHLITATGQRVTLRCSPRSGDLSVYWYQQSLDQGLQFLIQYYNGEERAKGNILERFSAQQFPDLHSELNLSSLELGDSALYFCASSFRVGGGDTQYFGPGTRLTVL.

This clone was found many times. The read is 3 residues too short to cover the CDR3 end, so that end is filled in from the germline J gene. The chain uses TRBV5-6 and TRBJ2-5; D unresolved. Trimming took off 0 bases at V and 4 bases at J, with 7 bases between the two ends. Germline V gene data show CDR1 as SGHDT and CDR2 as YYEEEE. The CDR3 spans 13 residues. CDR3 DNA (partial): TGTGCCAGCAGCTTGGTTCACGGAGAGACC. Its translation: CASSLVHGET. The complete CDR3 protein is CASSLVHGETQYF. The whole variable domain, remainder taken from reference TRBV5-6 and TRBJ2-5, is DAGVTQSPTHLIKTRGQQVTLRCSPKSGHDTVSWYQQALGQGPQFIFQYYEEEERQRGNFPDRFSGHQFPNYSSELNVNALLLGDSALYLCASSLVHGETQYFGPGTRLLVL.

Regarding this clone: The CDR3 end lies 3 residues beyond the end of the read and is filled in from the germline J gene. This chain joins TRBV19 and TRBJ2-2; TRBD2 might be the D (6 bases). Per the germline V gene, CDR1 is LNHDA and CDR2 is SQIVND (reference sequence). This CDR3 has 14 residues. Trimming pared 5 bases from V and 6 bases from J, leaving 13 bases between. The sequenced CDR3 bases are TGTGCCAGTAGTCCTTTGGAGGGTCCCGGGGAG. This codes for CASSPLEGPGE. The whole CDR3 is CASSPLEGPGELFF.

With respect to this clone: The read gets to within 3 residues of the CDR3 end, and the germline J gene fills in the rest. The chain couples TRBV7-6 to TRBJ2-1, with TRBD2 matching 10 bases. V gave up 5 bases and J gave up 1 base; unmatched junction bases: 2. The CDR3 has 15 residues. Germline V lookup: CDR1 SGHVS, CDR2 FNYEAQ. Incomplete CDR3 DNA: TGTGCCAGCAGCGAACTAGCGGGGTCCTACAATGAG. Its protein is CASSELAGSYNE. The full CDR3 is CASSELAGSYNEQFF.

The table lists this clone with a few counts. The read is 3 residues too short to cover the CDR3 end, so that end is filled in from the germline J gene. The chain couples TRBV2 to TRBJ1-5; D remains unclear. CDR3 size: 14 residues. Per germline, CDR1 SNHLY and CDR2 FYNNEI. V gave up 4 bases and J gave up 6 bases, with 13 bases separating them. The CDR3 reads CASSGPGVFQPQHF. Partial CDR3 DNA: TGTGCCAGCAGTGGCCCCGGGGTGTTTCAGCCC.

The table lists this clone with a few counts. The CDR3 end lies 3 residues beyond the end of the read and is filled in from the germline J gene. The chain couples TRBV7-2 to TRBJ1-1; 7 nucleotides match TRBD1. The CDR3 contains 15 residues. V shed 4 bases, J shed 3 bases, and the junction held 8 bases outside the gene matches. Germline values: CDR1 SGHTA, CDR2 FQGNSA. CDR3 in amino acids: CASSSFQGVHTEAFF. CDR3 DNA (partial): TGTGCCAGCAGCTCATTCCAGGGGGTTCACACTGAA.

This clone was found many times. The read is 3 residues too short to cover the CDR3 end, so that end is filled in from the germline J gene. V and J are TRBV5-1 and TRBJ2-2; the match to TRBD1 covers 12 bases. The V and J ends lost 0 bases and 6 bases, in that order; junction bases with no gene match: 6. In germline, CDR1 is SGHRS, CDR2 YFSETQ. This CDR3 spans 17 amino acids. CDR3 in amino acids: CASSLAPGTGGSGELFF. The CDR3 DNA, read in part, is TGCGCCAGCAGCTTGGCCCCCGGGACAGGGGGCTCCGGGGAG.

This clone was detected many times. Read data end 3 residues before the CDR3 end; the end is taken from the germline J gene. The chain combines TRBV5-1 with TRBJ2-7; D is unresolved. The CDR3 is 15 residues long. Per the germline V gene, CDR1 is SGHRS and CDR2 is YFSETQ. The V end lost 4 bases, the J end lost 0 bases, and 14 bases lay between the germline ends. This chain's CDR3 is CASSALGPSSYEQYF. CDR3 DNA (partial): TGCGCCAGCAGCGCTTTAGGTCCTAGCTCCTACGAG.